This T cell receptor beta chain is drawn from a study of cytomegalovirus exposure and HLA in healthy donors. The study's findings and limits: It was reported that the classifier diagnosed cytomegalovirus status with high specificity and sensitivity in both the original and validation cohorts.

Germline V CDR1 and CDR2: LGHNA, YSLEER. This CDR3 contains 17 residues. Trimming removed 3 bases from V and 5 bases from J; junction bases left unmatched: 9. Note on this clone: Its antigen is unknown.

The primer mix had 60 Vbeta and 13 Jbeta primers. Sequencing used immunoSEQ multiplex PCR; TCRdb keeps in-frame clones, though not all of them. The data show 200,000 or so clones, 70% to 85% seen once. This clonotype was obtained from a boy aged 2 to 10 in good health and CMV-seronegative. The sequencing input was PBMCs. The rearrangement uses TRBV4-3 and TRBJ2-1; 11 positions match TRBD2. The CDR3 nucleotides are TGCGCCAGCAGCCAGTCCTCCACTAGCGGGGGAAACAATGAGCAGTTCTTC. The encoded protein is CASSQSSTSGGNNEQFF.